The 2 T cell receptor beta chains below all came from one sample that was sequenced in a study of PD-1 blockade in classical Hodgkin lymphoma (dated by TCRdb to about 2020). Libraries were made using the immunoSEQ multiplex PCR assay. TCRdb carries this immuneACCESS record with in-frame sequences only. Its versions omit some clonotypes, under half of them owing to an unresolved V gene in the studies checked, with the rest unexplained. The sample table lists 20,000 to 30,000 clones, roughly 80% of them with a count of one. Clones ranked in the top ten supply around 7.7% of the sample. This specimen's time point label, interpreted: cycle 2 day 1 (C2D1) of nivolumab. Relapse after autologous stem cell transplantation had occurred in all trial patients, and cohorts A, B and C were distinguished by prior brentuximab vedotin exposure. The input for sequencing was peripheral blood mononuclear cells (PBMCs), taken before the second cycle of nivolumab. Every receptor here comes from a human donor with classical Hodgkin lymphoma.

This chain uses TRBV7-2 with TRBJ2-1, with 11 positions matching TRBD2. J gave up 7 bases and V 5 bases, and 7 bases lay outside the gene matches. The length of the CDR3 is 15 residues. Germline lookup yields CDR1 SGHTA and CDR2 FQGNSA. The CDR3 loop is CASSISGGAFNEQFF. CDR3 bases: TGTGCCAGCAGCATTAGCGGGGGGGCGTTTAATGAGCAGTTCTTC.

The chain couples TRBV6-5 to TRBJ1-2, with 7 bases matching TRBD1. CDR1 and CDR2 (germline): MNHEY, SVGAGI. This CDR3 region has 15 residues. V was clipped by 7 bases and J by 3 bases; unmatched bases: 11. The CDR3 nucleotides read TGTGCCAGCACCCCGACCGACAGGGCCGACTATGGCTACACCTTC. Its translation is CASTPTDRADYGYTF.